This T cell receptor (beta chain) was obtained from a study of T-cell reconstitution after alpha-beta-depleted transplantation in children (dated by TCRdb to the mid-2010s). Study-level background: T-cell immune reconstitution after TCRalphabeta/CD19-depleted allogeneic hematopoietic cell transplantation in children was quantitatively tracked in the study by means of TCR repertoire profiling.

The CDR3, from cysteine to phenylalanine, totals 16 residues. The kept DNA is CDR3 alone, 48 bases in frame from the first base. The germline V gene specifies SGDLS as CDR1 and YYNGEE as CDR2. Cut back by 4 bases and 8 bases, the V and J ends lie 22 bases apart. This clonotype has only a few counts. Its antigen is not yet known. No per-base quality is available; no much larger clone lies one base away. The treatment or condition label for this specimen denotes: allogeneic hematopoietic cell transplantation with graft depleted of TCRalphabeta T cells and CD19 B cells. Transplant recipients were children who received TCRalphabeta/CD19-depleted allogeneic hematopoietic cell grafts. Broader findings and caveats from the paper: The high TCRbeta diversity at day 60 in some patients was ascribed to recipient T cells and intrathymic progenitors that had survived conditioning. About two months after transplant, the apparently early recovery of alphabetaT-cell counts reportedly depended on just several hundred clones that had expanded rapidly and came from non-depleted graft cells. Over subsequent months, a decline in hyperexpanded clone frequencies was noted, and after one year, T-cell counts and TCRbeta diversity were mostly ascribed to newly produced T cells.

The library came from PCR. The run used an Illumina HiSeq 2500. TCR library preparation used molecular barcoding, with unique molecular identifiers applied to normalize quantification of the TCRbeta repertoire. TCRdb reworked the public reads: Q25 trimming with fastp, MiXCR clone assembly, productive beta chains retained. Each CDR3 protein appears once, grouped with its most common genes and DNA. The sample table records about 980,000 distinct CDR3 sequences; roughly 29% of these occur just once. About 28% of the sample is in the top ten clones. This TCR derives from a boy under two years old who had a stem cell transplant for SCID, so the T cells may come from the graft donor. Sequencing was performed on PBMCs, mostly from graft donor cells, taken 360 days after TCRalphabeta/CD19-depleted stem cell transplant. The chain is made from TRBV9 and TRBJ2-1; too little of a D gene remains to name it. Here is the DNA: TGTGCCAGCAGCCCCCTCCGGCCTGGCACAATCGATGAGCAGTTCTTC. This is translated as CASSPLRPGTIDEQFF.